The 8 T cell receptor beta chains below all came from one sample that was sequenced in a study of CD8+ T cells in alopecia areata. RNA was extracted and reverse transcribed into cDNA as the sequencing template. TCRdb keeps only in-frame clones here, not all; method: immunoSEQ multiplex PCR. The sample has more than 100,000 clones; 45% to 60% are singletons. The material was CD4+ T cells sorted from blood, obtained at week 0. The receptors come from a human donor with alopecia areata.

The J gene is TRBJ2-3, the V gene TRBV5-1; 10 bases are a match to TRBD2. CDR3 length equals 15 residues. From germline, CDR1 is SGHRS and CDR2 YFSETQ. Trimming at V came to 8 bases and at J to 1 base, leaving 7 bases not matched to a gene. CDR3 in amino acids: CASRSGGAGTDTQYF. CDR3 bases: TGCGCCAGTCGCAGCGGGGGGGCCGGCACAGATACGCAGTATTTT.

This clone was observed a single time. For the CDR3, the DNA is TGTGCCAGCAGTGAACAGGGACAGGGCTTCACAGATACGCAGTATTTT. It encodes CASSEQGQGFTDTQYF. The rearrangement links TRBV2 to TRBJ2-3, with 9 bases that match TRBD1. CDR1 and CDR2 (germline): SNHLY, FYNNEI. Germline trimming cut 2 bases from V and 2 bases from J; bases unmatched to any gene: 5. This CDR3 has 16 amino acids.

V and J are TRBV5-4 and TRBJ2-5; D is perhaps TRBD1 or TRBD2 (6 bases each). V lost 4 bases and J 0 bases, leaving 13 bases between the germline ends. The CDR3 is made up of 15 amino acids. Germline V gene lookup returns CDR1 SGHNT and CDR2 YYREEE (reference sequence). This chain's CDR3 is CASSLGGGNQETQYF. CDR3 DNA sequence: TGTGCCAGCAGCCTCGGAGGGGGTAACCAAGAGACCCAGTACTTC.

The table lists this clone with a few counts. At the DNA level, this CDR3 is encoded by other sequences in the same sample as well. The V gene is TRBV7-2, the J gene TRBJ2-1; D unresolved. V was clipped by 1 base and J by 0 bases, with 7 bases between them. Germline lookup yields CDR1 SGHTA and CDR2 FQGNSA. The CDR3 covers 15 residues. The CDR3 loop reads CASSLERNSYNEQFF. The DNA of the CDR3 is TGTGCCAGCAGCTTAGAGCGTAACTCCTACAATGAGCAGTTCTTC. The full variable domain, its missing parts supplied by reference TRBV7-2 and TRBJ2-1, is GAGVSQSPSNKVTEKGKDVELRCDPISGHTALYWYRQSLGQGLEFLIYFQGNSAPDKSGLPSDRFSAERTGGSVSTLTIQRTQQEDSAVYLCASSLERNSYNEQFFGPGTRLTVL.

The CDR3 coding sequence is TGTGCCAGCAGTTACGAACTACAAGGACAGAACACTGAAGCTTTCTTT. Amino acids: CASSYELQGQNTEAFF. The rearrangement links TRBV6-5 to TRBJ1-1, with D tentatively TRBD1 (5 bases). The CDR3 extends over 16 amino acids. Germline V gene sequence: CDR1 MNHEY, CDR2 SVGAGI. The V end was cut by 2 bases, the J end by 1 base, with 14 bases between.

This chain uses TRBV5-1 with TRBJ2-7, with 10 bases that match TRBD1. The CDR3 contains 15 residues. Germline lookup yields CDR1 SGHRS and CDR2 YFSETQ. The V segment lost 4 bases and the J segment 4 bases; nucleotides outside the gene matches: 8. The CDR3 DNA reads as TGCGCCAGCAGCGGGGACGGGACAGGGGCATACGAGCAGTACTTC. Translation gives CASSGDGTGAYEQYF.

The rearrangement joins TRBV7-9 to TRBJ2-4; maybe TRBD1 (5 bases). This CDR3 comprises 16 residues. CDR1 SEHNR and CDR2 FQNEAQ come from the germline V gene (reference sequence). V gave up 2 bases and J gave up 8 bases, with 19 bases separating them. Here the CDR3 DNA reads TGTGCCAGCAGCTTACTAGACTGGCAGGGATCGGACATTCAGTACTTC. This translates into CASSLLDWQGSDIQYF.

The V gene is TRBV7-2, the J gene TRBJ2-5; tentatively, D is TRBD1 or TRBD2 (5 bases each). CDR1 SGHTA and CDR2 FQGNSA come from the germline V gene. The CDR3 sequence is 14 residues long. V lost 6 bases to trimming and J lost 4 bases, with 15 bases between them. This CDR3 reads CASSLLWGRETQYF. The CDR3 DNA reads TGTGCCAGCAGTTTACTGTGGGGGAGAGAGACCCAGTACTTC.